The next 18 T cell receptor beta chains were all read from a single sample in a study of CD8 T cells in ankylosing spondylitis. One entry per CDR3 protein results from TCRdb running MiXCR on the 5' RACE reads. The table includes 150,000 to 200,000 distinct CDR3 sequences, around 32% detected once. The sequencing sample was made of synovial fluid, either unsorted or a sorted T cell fraction (not recorded which). The receptors stem from a male donor with ankylosing spondylitis.

The V call is TRBV10-1, the J call TRBJ2-6; TRBD1 matches 9 bases. The J segment lost 0 bases and the V segment lost 7 bases, leaving 16 bases of the junction unmatched. Germline-derived CDR1 and CDR2 are WNHNN and SYGVQD (reference sequence). This CDR3 has 20 amino acids. CDR3 nucleotides: TGCGCCAGCACCCCTGGGACAGGGACCCAAGCCCTCTCTGGGGCCAACGTCCTGACTTTC. Translating it yields CASTPGTGTQALSGANVLTF.

In this sample, this clonotype turned up a few times. The CDR3: CASSTPDRGRNTIYF. DNA for the CDR3: TGTGCCAGCAGCACCCCGGACAGGGGAAGAAACACCATATATTTT. The chain combines TRBV27 with TRBJ1-3; the match to TRBD1 covers 9 bases. CDR3 size: 15 residues. V lost 6 bases, J lost 5 bases, and 8 bases stayed unmatched. In germline, CDR1 is MNHEY, CDR2 SMNVEV (reference sequence).

This clonotype was seen a few times. The rearrangement links TRBV20-1 to TRBJ2-3, with 13 bases matching TRBD2. With V trimmed by 6 bases and J by 5 bases, 11 bases remained unmatched. CDR3 length equals 16 residues. Germline V gives CDR1 DFQATT, CDR2 SNEGSKA (reference sequence). The CDR3 sequence is CSAGTSGILSGDTQYF. The CDR3 DNA reads TGCAGTGCCGGGACTAGCGGGATACTATCCGGAGATACGCAGTATTTT.

The table lists this clonotype with a few counts. The DNA of the CDR3 is TGTGCCAGCGCGCGCACAGATAGCGGGGGCCACAATGAGCAGTTCTTC. Translating it yields CASARTDSGGHNEQFF. V is TRBV19 and J is TRBJ2-1, with 9 nucleotides matching TRBD2. This CDR3 comprises 16 residues. Losses at the gene ends were 9 bases for V and 5 bases for J; bases not matched to a gene: 14. CDR1 is LNHDA, CDR2 SQIVND, per germline (reference sequence).

The genes are TRBV27 and TRBJ2-2; the match to TRBD1 covers 10 bases. V lost 6 bases to trimming and J lost 3 bases; unmatched junction nucleotides: 13. The CDR3 sequence is 18 residues long. The germline V gene has CDR1 MNHEY and CDR2 SMNVEV (reference sequence). CDR3: CASSRDRGWREDTGELFF. In DNA form, the CDR3 reads TGTGCCAGCAGCCGGGACAGGGGTTGGCGGGAGGACACCGGGGAGCTGTTTTTT.

This rearrangement joins TRBV20-1 to TRBJ2-7, with a possible D match to TRBD1 (5 bases). In germline, CDR1 is DFQATT, CDR2 SNEGSKA (reference sequence). Trimming took 3 bases from V and 2 from J, leaving 20 bases between them. This CDR3 has 16 amino acids. In DNA, the CDR3 is TGCAGTGCTAGTGTCCTTGAGCTTAGGGGAACCTACGAGCAGTACTTC. Its protein is CSASVLELRGTYEQYF.

This clonotype was counted between two and nine times. The V gene is TRBV5-6, the J gene TRBJ1-3, with 8 bases that match TRBD1. V lost 4 bases and J lost 0; bases outside the gene matches: 6. There are 16 residues in the CDR3. Per the germline V gene, CDR1 is SGHDT and CDR2 is YYEEEE. CDR3 residues: CASSQSGTGSGNTIYF. The CDR3 DNA is TGTGCCAGCAGCCAATCAGGGACAGGCTCTGGAAACACCATATATTTT.

The genes are TRBV28 and TRBJ1-2, with D possibly TRBD1 on 5 matching bases. Trimming shortened V by 6 bases and J by 1 base, and 12 bases separated the two germline ends. Germline values: CDR1 MDHEN, CDR2 SYDVKM. CDR3 length equals 14 residues. CDR3 DNA: TGTGCCAGCAGAGGCTCTGGGGGTAACTATGGCTACACCTTC. Translated, it gives CASRGSGGNYGYTF.

The chain uses TRBV4-1 and TRBJ2-3, with 9 bases fitting TRBD2. The CDR3 extends over 17 amino acids. With 1 base clipped from V and 2 bases from J, the junction kept 7 bases outside the gene matches. Germline CDR1 is MGHRA and CDR2 is YSYEKL. CDR3 nucleotide sequence: TGCGCCAGCAGCCAAGCCTCGGCTAGCGGGAACACAGATACGCAGTATTTT. Its protein product is CASSQASASGNTDTQYF.

The chain uses TRBV30 and TRBJ1-1; D perhaps matches TRBD1 (6 bases). CDR3 length: 14 amino acids. The germline V gene encodes CDR1 GTSNPN and CDR2 SVGIG (reference sequence). With 0 bases removed from V and 2 bases from J, the gap between germline ends came to 10 bases. This CDR3 reads CAWSVTTGNTEAFF. The CDR3 DNA sequence: TGTGCCTGGAGTGTGACGACAGGAAACACTGAAGCTTTCTTT.

This clonotype was detected ten times or more. V is TRBV12-3 or TRBV12-4 and J is TRBJ1-6, with D possibly matching TRBD1 (6 bases). V was pared by 6 bases and J by 10 bases, with 22 bases between. The CDR3 runs 16 residues. CDR3 sequence: CASSSPKDSLVSPLHF. DNA for the CDR3: TGTGCCAGCAGCTCCCCAAAGGACAGTTTAGTATCACCCCTCCACTTT.

The chain employs TRBV12-3 or TRBV12-4 and TRBJ2-5; D is perhaps TRBD1 or TRBD2 (5 bases each). Deletions cut 2 bases from V and 7 bases from J, with 14 bases between. The CDR3 runs to 14 residues. The CDR3 nucleotides read TGTGCCAGCAGTTTATTCACCCCGAGGGGGACCCAGTACTTC. Residues: CASSLFTPRGTQYF.

This clonotype was seen at least ten times. The genes are TRBV29-1 and TRBJ2-1, with 8 nucleotides matching TRBD2. The CDR3 spans 15 residues. J gave up 2 bases and V 4 bases, and 7 bases lay outside the gene matches. Germline CDR1 is SQVTM and CDR2 is ANQGSEA. The CDR3, as DNA: TGCAGCGTTGCTGTCGGGGGGGACCCCTACAATGAGCAGTTCTTC. Protein product: CSVAVGGDPYNEQFF.

For the CDR3, the DNA is TGTGCCAGCAGTGAAATCCCCGGGAGAGAGACCCAGTACTTC. This translates into CASSEIPGRETQYF. The rearrangement links TRBV6-1 to TRBJ2-5; TRBD2 might be the D (6 bases). V was trimmed by 2 bases and J by 4 bases, leaving 11 bases between them. Germline CDR1 and CDR2: MNHNS and SASEGT. The CDR3 runs 14 residues.

For this clonotype: A much larger clonotype is one base distant, so this may be a read error. The chain has TRBV20-1 and TRBJ2-3; 9 bases align to TRBD1. The CDR3 covers 15 residues. Germline values: CDR1 DFQATT, CDR2 SNEGSKA (reference sequence). With 7 bases clipped from V and 1 base from J, the junction kept 9 bases outside the gene matches. The CDR3 coding sequence is TGCAGTGTCCTTACCAGGACAGGGGGCACAGATACGCAGTATTTT. It yields the protein CSVLTRTGGTDTQYF.

This clonotype was seen a handful of times. The genes are TRBV20-1 and TRBJ2-3, with no clear D. The CDR3 covers 15 residues. V lost 6 bases and J lost 2, with 18 bases in between. The germline gives CDR1 DFQATT, CDR2 SNEGSKA (reference sequence). The CDR3 nucleotides read TGCAGTGCGACGCGCACAGTGGATTACACAGATACGCAGTATTTT. Amino acids: CSATRTVDYTDTQYF.

This chain joins TRBV20-1 and TRBJ1-4, with 8 bases aligning to TRBD1. From germline, CDR1 is DFQATT and CDR2 SNEGSKA (reference sequence). This CDR3 comprises 15 residues. After removal of 0 bases from V and 8 bases from J, the junction contained 8 bases not matched to a gene. The CDR3 DNA reads TGCAGTGCTAGAGACTTCAGGGGGCGAGAAGAAAAACTGTTTTTT. This sequence encodes CSARDFRGREEKLFF.

This clonotype showed up many times. V gene TRBV4-1 combines with J gene TRBJ1-2; TRBD1 matches at 11 bases. The CDR3 consists of 14 residues. From germline, CDR1 is MGHRA and CDR2 YSYEKL. With V trimmed by 3 bases and J by 7 bases, 4 bases remained unmatched. CDR3 protein: CASSHQGQGAGYTF. In nucleotides, the CDR3 is TGCGCCAGCAGCCATCAAGGACAGGGGGCTGGCTACACCTTC.